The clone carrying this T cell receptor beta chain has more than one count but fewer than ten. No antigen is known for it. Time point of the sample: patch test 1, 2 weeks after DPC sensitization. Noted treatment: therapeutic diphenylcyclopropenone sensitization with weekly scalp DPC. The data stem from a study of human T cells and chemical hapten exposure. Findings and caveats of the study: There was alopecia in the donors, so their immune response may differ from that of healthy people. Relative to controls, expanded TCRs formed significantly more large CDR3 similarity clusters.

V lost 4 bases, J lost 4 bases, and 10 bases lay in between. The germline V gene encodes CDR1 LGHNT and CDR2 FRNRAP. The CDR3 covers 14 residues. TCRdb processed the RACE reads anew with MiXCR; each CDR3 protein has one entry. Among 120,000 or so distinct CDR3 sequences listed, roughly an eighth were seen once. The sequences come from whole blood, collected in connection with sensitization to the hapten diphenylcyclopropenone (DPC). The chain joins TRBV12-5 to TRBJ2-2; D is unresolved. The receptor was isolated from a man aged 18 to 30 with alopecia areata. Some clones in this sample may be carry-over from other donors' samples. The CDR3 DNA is TGTGCTAGTGGTTCACGTCAGCCCACCGGGGAGCTGTTTTTT. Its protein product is CASGSRQPTGELFF.